These 11 T cell receptor beta chains share one sample of origin, sequenced in a study of T cell changes during pregnancy in multiple sclerosis. Only in-frame clones appear in the TCRdb table, and some are missing; sequencing was by immunoSEQ multiplex PCR. The sample contains tens of thousands of clones, about 88% of which appear only once. Source: CD4+ T cells from peripheral blood mononuclear cells, taken in the third trimester of pregnancy. These receptors all come from a female donor with multiple sclerosis, enrolled in a pregnancy study.

This clone has a single count. The sample holds other DNA sequences that translate to the same CDR3. J is TRBJ2-7 and V is TRBV11-2, with D tentatively TRBD1 (5 bases). Germline V lookup: CDR1 SGHAT, CDR2 FQNNGV. This CDR3 is 13 amino acids long. V was pared by 0 bases and J by 2 bases, with 5 bases between. The CDR3, as DNA: TGTGCCAGCAGCTTAGACAGGGCCTACGAGCAGTACTTC. Amino acid sequence: CASSLDRAYEQYF.

The chain joins TRBV7-9 to TRBJ2-5; TRBD1 matches 11 bases. The length of the CDR3 is 17 residues. V gave up 1 base and J gave up 4 bases; unmatched junction bases: 8. Germline CDR1 is SEHNR and CDR2 is FQNEAQ (reference sequence). This CDR3 is CASSLGHGTGGTETQYF. CDR3 bases: TGTGCCAGCAGCTTAGGCCATGGGACAGGGGGTACAGAGACCCAGTACTTC.

The rearrangement uses TRBV7-2 and TRBJ2-3; 11 positions agree with TRBD2. The germline CDR1 and CDR2 sequences are SGHTA and FQGNSA. The CDR3 runs to 18 residues. V trimming: 1 base; J trimming: 2 bases; junction bases outside the gene matches: 8. CDR3 nucleotides: TGTGCCAGCAGCTTAGGGAGACTAGCGGGGTCAAACACAGATACGCAGTATTTT. Amino acid sequence: CASSLGRLAGSNTDTQYF.

This sequence joins TRBV4-2 and TRBJ1-4; no clear D gene. The V end lost 0 bases, the J end lost 4 bases, and 9 bases lay between the germline ends. This CDR3 region has 15 residues. The germline gives CDR1 LGHNA, CDR2 YNFKEQ. This CDR3 is CASSQDRQLNEKLFF. The CDR3 DNA follows: TGTGCCAGCAGCCAAGACAGGCAGCTTAATGAAAAACTGTTTTTT.

V gene TRBV5-1 combines with J gene TRBJ2-2, with D possibly matching TRBD2 (6 bases). V was trimmed by 1 base and J by 6 bases, leaving 16 bases between them. CDR3 length equals 16 residues. Per the germline V gene, CDR1 is SGHRS and CDR2 is YFSETQ. The chain's CDR3 is CASSLLTAGSPGELFF. The DNA for the CDR3 is TGCGCCAGCAGCTTGTTAACGGCGGGATCGCCCGGGGAGCTGTTTTTT.

The rearrangement uses TRBV21-1 and TRBJ1-5. TRBV21-1 is a listed pseudogene. This CDR3 region has 16 residues. The CDR3 here is CASSKRASYSNQPQHF. DNA for the CDR3: TGTGCCAGCAGCAAGCGGGCCTCCTATAGCAATCAGCCCCAGCATTTT.

The chain has TRBV27 and TRBJ2-3, with 9 bases lining up with TRBD1. This CDR3 has 15 amino acids. With 5 bases clipped from V and 10 bases from J, the junction kept 13 bases outside the gene matches. Germline loops: CDR1 MNHEY, CDR2 SMNVEV (reference sequence). CDR3 protein: CASSRRDRAFVAQYF. CDR3 sequence (DNA): TGTGCCAGCAGTCGCCGGGACAGGGCCTTTGTGGCGCAGTATTTT.

This chain links TRBV6-1 with TRBJ1-5, with 7 bases lining up with TRBD1. After removal of 6 bases from V and 5 bases from J, the junction contained 10 bases not matched to a gene. Looked up from germline, CDR1 is MNHNS and CDR2 is SASEGT. The CDR3 is 15 amino acids. The CDR3 loop is CASRARQGDDQPQHF. The CDR3 DNA is TGTGCCAGCAGGGCGCGACAGGGAGACGATCAGCCCCAGCATTTT.

The rearrangement uses TRBV6-1 and TRBJ2-7; 14 bases are shared with TRBD2. The germline gives CDR1 MNHNS, CDR2 SASEGT. V dropped 2 bases and J dropped 4; count of bases not matched to a gene: 13. The CDR3 runs 19 residues. CDR3 DNA sequence: TGTGCCAGCAGTGAACATAAGAGGGGGACTAGCGGGGGAAAATACGAGCAGTACTTC. Its translation is CASSEHKRGTSGGKYEQYF.

The rearrangement joins TRBV5-6 to TRBJ1-2, with D perhaps matching TRBD1 (5 bases). CDR3 size: 14 residues. Germline CDR1 reads SGHDT; CDR2 reads YYEEEE. The V gene lost 1 base and the J gene lost 8 bases, with 15 bases spanning the gap. Here the CDR3 reads CASSLKGAGEGYTF. Written as DNA, the CDR3 is TGTGCCAGCAGCTTGAAGGGAGCGGGGGAGGGCTACACCTTC.

V and J are TRBV30 and TRBJ1-3, with 12 positions matching TRBD1. Germline CDR1 GTSNPN, CDR2 SVGIG (reference sequence). V lost 2 bases and J lost 0; bases outside the gene matches: 5. The CDR3 is 17 residues long. The CDR3 sequence is CAWSLGQGASSGNTIYF. The CDR3 DNA sequence: TGTGCCTGGAGTTTGGGACAGGGGGCTAGCTCTGGAAACACCATATATTTT. Supplemented by reference TRBV30 and TRBJ1-3, the full variable domain reads SQTIHQWPATLVQPVGSPLSLECTVEGTSNPNLYWYRQAAGRGLQLLFYSVGIGQISSEVPQNLSASRPQDRQFILSSKKLLLSDSGFYLCAWSLGQGASSGNTIYFGEGSWLTVV.